Shown below are 22 T cell receptor beta chains from a single sample sequenced in a study of cytomegalovirus exposure and HLA in healthy donors. The PCR employed 60 Vbeta primers together with 13 Jbeta primers. The method was immunoSEQ multiplex PCR; TCRdb's version includes in-frame clones alone and lacks a portion of them. The repertoire holds almost 200,000 clones, with roughly 72% as singletons. The sample was PBMCs. The receptor set was obtained from a man between 25 and 39 years old in good health and CMV-seronegative.

The V and J genes are TRBV30 and TRBJ2-3; 7 bases fit TRBD1. This CDR3 has 15 amino acids. CDR1 GTSNPN and CDR2 SVGIG come from the germline V gene (reference sequence). Trimming took 4 bases from V and 4 from J; bases not matched to a gene: 11. In DNA, the CDR3 is TGTGCCTGGACCTTGGGACAGATAGTTGCAGATACGCAGTATTTT. It codes for CAWTLGQIVADTQYF.

The V and J genes are TRBV2 and TRBJ2-7, with 10 bases lining up with TRBD2. The ends lost 4 bases at V and 9 bases at J; junction bases unmatched: 6. The CDR3 is 13 residues long. Germline assignment: CDR1 SNHLY and CDR2 FYNNEI. The CDR3 DNA follows: TGTGCCAGCAGTGTACCTAGCGGGAGCATGCAGTACTTC. Translating it yields CASSVPSGSMQYF.

This clone turned up a few times. J is TRBJ1-2 and V is TRBV6-5, with 8 positions matching TRBD1. This CDR3 has 12 residues. The V gene's germline CDR1 is MNHEY and CDR2 SVGAGI. With 5 bases clipped from V and 11 bases from J, the junction kept 7 bases outside the gene matches. This CDR3 reads CASSGTGFLYTF. The CDR3 region has the DNA TGTGCCAGCAGTGGGACAGGTTTCCTATACACCTTC.

The CDR3 loop reads CASSLDLTGGIYEQYF. CDR3 DNA sequence: TGTGCCAGCAGCCTGGACTTAACAGGGGGGATCTACGAGCAGTACTTC. The V gene is TRBV28, the J gene TRBJ2-7; the match to TRBD1 covers 8 bases. With 6 bases clipped from V and 3 bases from J, the junction kept 13 bases outside the gene matches. This CDR3 comprises 16 residues. Germline V gene lookup returns CDR1 MDHEN and CDR2 SYDVKM.

This clone was counted between two and nine times. This chain links TRBV6-5 with TRBJ2-2; the match to TRBD1 covers 7 bases. Trimming at V came to 5 bases and at J to 6 bases, leaving 9 bases not matched to a gene. Germline V gene sequence: CDR1 MNHEY, CDR2 SVGAGI. There are 15 residues in the CDR3. The CDR3 nucleotides are TGTGCCAGCAGTAAACAGGGGTCTTCGTCCGGGGAGCTGTTTTTT. Translation: CASSKQGSSSGELFF.

In DNA, the CDR3 is TGCGCCAGCAGCTGGACTAGCGGGAGGGCCCCGGATACGCAGTATTTT. It encodes CASSWTSGRAPDTQYF. This chain uses TRBV5-1 with TRBJ2-3; 15 bases map to TRBD2. Trimming cost V 3 bases and J 6 bases; bases outside gene matches: 5. This CDR3 has 16 residues. Per germline, CDR1 SGHRS and CDR2 YFSETQ.

This clone was recorded once. The chain combines TRBV5-1 with TRBJ1-4, with 7 nucleotides matching TRBD1. V shed 4 bases, J shed 4 bases, and the junction held 7 bases outside the gene matches. Germline V gives CDR1 SGHRS, CDR2 YFSETQ. This CDR3 comprises 15 residues. The CDR3 sequence: CASSPKTGYNEKLFF. As DNA, the CDR3 is TGCGCCAGCAGCCCAAAGACAGGGTATAATGAAAAACTGTTTTTT. The complete variable domain, with remaining parts taken from reference TRBV5-1 and TRBJ1-4, reads KAGVTQTPRYLIKTRGQQVTLSCSPISGHRSVSWYQQTPGQGLQFLFEYFSETQRNKGNFPGRFSGRQFSNSRSEMNVSTLELGDSALYLCASSPKTGYNEKLFFGSGTQLSVL.

The genes are TRBV6-6 and TRBJ2-7; TRBD1 matches at 7 bases. Per germline, CDR1 MNHNY and CDR2 SVGAGI (reference sequence). The CDR3 is 16 amino acids. J lost 5 bases, V lost 7 bases, and 17 bases had no gene match. In nucleotides, the CDR3 is TGTGCCAGCACCCCCGTGGCCAGGGGGTTCGAGGACGAGCAGTACTTC. Translating gives CASTPVARGFEDEQYF.

This rearrangement joins TRBV11-2 to TRBJ2-1, with 9 positions matching TRBD2. CDR1 is SGHAT and CDR2 is FQNNGV in the germline V gene. Germline trimming cut 5 bases from V and 4 bases from J; bases unmatched to any gene: 3. The CDR3 runs to 14 residues. In DNA form, the CDR3 reads TGTGCCAGCAGCATGACTAGCGGATACAATGAGCAGTTCTTC. Translating it yields CASSMTSGYNEQFF.

The V call is TRBV7-3, the J call TRBJ2-1; TRBD2 is a possible D gene (7 bases). Germline V lookup: CDR1 SGHTA, CDR2 FQGTGA. This CDR3 comprises 14 residues. Trimming pared 5 bases from V and 9 bases from J, leaving 17 bases between. The DNA for the CDR3 is TGTGCCAGCAGCCGGGGGGCTAGCGGCTCTGAGCAGTTCTTC. As protein: CASSRGASGSEQFF.

The chain employs TRBV5-1 and TRBJ2-2; maybe TRBD1 (5 bases). Looked up from germline, CDR1 is SGHRS and CDR2 is YFSETQ. The CDR3 runs 14 residues. V lost 4 bases to trimming and J lost 6 bases, with 13 bases between them. This CDR3 reads CASSPGPGSGELFF. The CDR3 bases are TGCGCCAGCAGCCCCGGACCAGGGTCCGGGGAGCTGTTTTTT.

V gene TRBV27 combines with J gene TRBJ2-1, with 7 bases that match TRBD1. V was pared by 6 bases and J by 7 bases, with 6 bases of the junction left unmatched. The CDR3 is made up of 13 amino acids. Germline assignment: CDR1 MNHEY and CDR2 SMNVEV (reference sequence). CDR3 amino acids: CASSTRGRNEQFF. The CDR3 DNA reads TGTGCCAGCAGCACTAGGGGGCGAAATGAGCAGTTCTTC.

The V gene is TRBV11-3, the J gene TRBJ2-3, with unresolved D. The germline V gene has CDR1 SGHNT and CDR2 YENEEA. V lost 4 bases, J lost 3 bases, and 11 bases lay in between. This CDR3 region has 14 residues. For the CDR3, the DNA is TGTGCCAGCAGCTCACCAGACAATACAGATACGCAGTATTTT. It encodes CASSSPDNTDTQYF.

This rearrangement joins TRBV19 to TRBJ2-2; D is unclear. Germline V CDR1 and CDR2: LNHDA, SQIVND (reference sequence). The CDR3 is made up of 16 amino acids. Trimming took 4 bases from V and 0 from J, leaving 12 bases between them. The CDR3 region has the DNA TGTGCCAGTAGTACCCTCGACACCACGAACACCGGGGAGCTGTTTTTT. This translates into CASSTLDTTNTGELFF. Looking up the rest from reference TRBV19 and TRBJ2-2 gives the full variable domain: DGGITQSPKYLFRKEGQNVTLSCEQNLNHDAMYWYRQDPGQGLRLIYYSQIVNDFQKGDIAEGYSVSREKKESFPLTVTSAQKNPTAFYLCASSTLDTTNTGELFFGEGSRLTVL.

The chain is built from TRBV6-5 and TRBJ2-5; D perhaps matches TRBD2 (6 bases). The end of the DNA aligns better with TRBJ2-7, so the J call may be wrong. The germline gives CDR1 MNHEY, CDR2 SVGAGI. The CDR3 has 15 residues. The CDR3 sequence is CASSYFGSRGYEQYF. The CDR3 bases are TGTGCCAGCAGTTACTTCGGGAGTCGTGGCTACGAGCAGTACTTC.

The chain is built from TRBV9 and TRBJ1-6; D is ambiguous. CDR3 length equals 14 residues. Germline V gene lookup returns CDR1 SGDLS and CDR2 YYNGEE. Trimming took 4 bases from V and 7 from J, leaving 12 bases between them. The CDR3 reads CASSREAPNSPLHF. CDR3 DNA sequence: TGTGCCAGCAGCCGCGAGGCCCCAAATTCACCCCTCCACTTT.

The chain links TRBV2 to TRBJ2-1; TRBD2 agrees at 9 bases. Germline CDR1 is SNHLY and CDR2 is FYNNEI. This CDR3 contains 14 residues. V gave up 3 bases and J gave up 5 bases; unmatched junction bases: 2. CDR3 nucleotide sequence: TGTGCCAGCAGTGATGGACTAGCGAACAATGAGCAGTTCTTC. It codes for CASSDGLANNEQFF.

V is TRBV5-4 and J is TRBJ2-5; 10 nucleotides align to TRBD2. Near its end, the DNA agrees better with TRBJ2-7, so the J call may be wrong. The CDR3 sequence is 17 residues long. The germline V gene encodes CDR1 SGHNT and CDR2 YYREEE (reference sequence). Written as DNA, the CDR3 is TGTGCCAGCAGCTGGGGGGCTAGGACTAGCGGAAGGGACGAGCAGTACTTC. This translates into CASSWGARTSGRDEQYF.

V and J are TRBV4-1 and TRBJ2-1, with 9 bases identical to TRBD2. The CDR3 length is 16 residues. Trimming cost V 1 base and J 8 bases; bases outside gene matches: 9. The germline V gene encodes CDR1 MGHRA and CDR2 YSYEKL. The CDR3 protein is CASSQGVGGRAYEQFF. CDR3 nucleotides: TGCGCCAGCAGCCAAGGGGTTGGCGGGAGGGCCTATGAGCAGTTCTTC.

V usage is TRBV6-6 and J usage is TRBJ1-2; the match to TRBD1 covers 10 bases. Germline CDR1 and CDR2: MNHNY and SVGAGI (reference sequence). The CDR3 consists of 16 residues. The J segment lost 2 bases and the V segment lost 5 bases, leaving 8 bases of the junction unmatched. CDR3 nucleotide sequence: TGTGCCAGCAGTCAAAGGGACAGGGGTGACAACTATGGCTACACCTTC. Protein: CASSQRDRGDNYGYTF.

This chain joins TRBV6-1 and TRBJ2-2; tentative D call: TRBD1 (7 bases). CDR3 length equals 14 residues. CDR1 is MNHNS and CDR2 is SASEGT in the germline V gene. Trimming left V 4 bases short and J 5 bases short, with 11 bases between. The CDR3 bases are TGTGCCAGCAGTGCGGAGGGGGCGACCGGGGAGCTGTTTTTT. Translated, it gives CASSAEGATGELFF.

Only a few counts were recorded for this clone. The genes are TRBV6-1 and TRBJ2-7, with 12 nucleotides matching TRBD1. Per the germline V gene, CDR1 is MNHNS and CDR2 is SASEGT. This CDR3 has 15 residues. J was trimmed by 6 bases and V by 6 bases; bases with no gene match: 9. In DNA form, the CDR3 reads TGTGCCAGCAGCTCCGGGACAGGGGGCCTCATCGAGCAGTACTTC. It specifies CASSSGTGGLIEQYF.